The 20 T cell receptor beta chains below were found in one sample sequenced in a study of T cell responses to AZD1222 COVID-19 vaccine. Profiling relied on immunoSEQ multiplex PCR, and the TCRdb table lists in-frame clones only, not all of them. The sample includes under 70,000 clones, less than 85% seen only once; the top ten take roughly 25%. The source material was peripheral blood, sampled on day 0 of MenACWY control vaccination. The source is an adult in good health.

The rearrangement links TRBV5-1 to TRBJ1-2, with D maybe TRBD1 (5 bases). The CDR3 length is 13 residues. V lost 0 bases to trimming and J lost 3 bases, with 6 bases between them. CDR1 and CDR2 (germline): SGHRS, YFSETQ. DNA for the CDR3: TGCGCCAGCAGCTTGGGAGGGGACTATGGCTACACCTTC. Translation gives CASSLGGDYGYTF.

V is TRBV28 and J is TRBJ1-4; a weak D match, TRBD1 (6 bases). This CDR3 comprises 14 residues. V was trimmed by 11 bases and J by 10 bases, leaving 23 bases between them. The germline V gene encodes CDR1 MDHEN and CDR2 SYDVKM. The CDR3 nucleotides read TGTGCCGGGTCGGGGGGCCTCGGGCGCGGAAAACTGTTTTTT. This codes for CAGSGGLGRGKLFF.

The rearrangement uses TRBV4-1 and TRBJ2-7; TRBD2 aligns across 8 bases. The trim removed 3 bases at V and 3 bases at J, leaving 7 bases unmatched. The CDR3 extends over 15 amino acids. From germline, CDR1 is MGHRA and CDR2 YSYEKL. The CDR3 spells CASSQGLAGSYEQYF. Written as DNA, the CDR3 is TGCGCCAGCAGCCAGGGCTTAGCGGGGAGCTACGAGCAGTACTTC.

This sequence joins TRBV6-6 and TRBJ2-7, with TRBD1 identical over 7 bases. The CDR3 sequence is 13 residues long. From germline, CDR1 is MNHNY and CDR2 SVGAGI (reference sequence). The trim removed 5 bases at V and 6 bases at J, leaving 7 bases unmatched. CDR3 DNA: TGTGCCAGCAGTCCCCGGGACAGCGCCGAGCAGTACTTC. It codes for CASSPRDSAEQYF.

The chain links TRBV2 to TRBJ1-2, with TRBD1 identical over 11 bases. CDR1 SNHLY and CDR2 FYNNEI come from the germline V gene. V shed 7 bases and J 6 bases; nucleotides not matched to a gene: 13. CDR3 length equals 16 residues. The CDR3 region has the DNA TGTGCCAGCACCCTGGTCCCGGGACAGGGGGTTCATGGCTACACCTTC. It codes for CASTLVPGQGVHGYTF.

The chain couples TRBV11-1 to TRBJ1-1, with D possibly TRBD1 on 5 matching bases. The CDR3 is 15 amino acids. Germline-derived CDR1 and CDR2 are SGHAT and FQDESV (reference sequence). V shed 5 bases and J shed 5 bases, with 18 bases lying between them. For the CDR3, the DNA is TGTGCCAGCAGCCCGGCGACCCCCCGGGGGACTGAAGCTTTCTTT. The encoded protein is CASSPATPRGTEAFF.

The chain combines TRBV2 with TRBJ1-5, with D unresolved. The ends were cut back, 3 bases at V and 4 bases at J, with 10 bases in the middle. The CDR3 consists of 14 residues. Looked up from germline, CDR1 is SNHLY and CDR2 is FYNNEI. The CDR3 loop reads CASSDLGYNQPQHF. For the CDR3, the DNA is TGTGCCAGCAGTGATTTAGGGTATAATCAGCCCCAGCATTTT. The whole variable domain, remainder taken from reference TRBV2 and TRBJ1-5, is EPEVTQTPSHQVTQMGQEVILRCVPISNHLYFYWYRQILGQKVEFLVSFYNNEISEKSEIFDDQFSVERPDGSNFTLKIRSTKLEDSAMYFCASSDLGYNQPQHFGDGTRLSIL.

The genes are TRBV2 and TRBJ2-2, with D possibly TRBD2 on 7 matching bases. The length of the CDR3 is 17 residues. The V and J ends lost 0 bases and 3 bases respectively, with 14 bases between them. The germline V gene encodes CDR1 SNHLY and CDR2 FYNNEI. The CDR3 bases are TGTGCCAGCAGTGAAGCGCTAGGGGGGGCAGACACCGGGGAGCTGTTTTTT. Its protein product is CASSEALGGADTGELFF.

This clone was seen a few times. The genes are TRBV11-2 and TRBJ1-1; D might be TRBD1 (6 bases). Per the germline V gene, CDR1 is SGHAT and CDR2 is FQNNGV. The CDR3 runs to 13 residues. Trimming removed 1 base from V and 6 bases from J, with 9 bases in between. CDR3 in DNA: TGTGCCAGCAGCTTAGGACAGGATCCTGAAGCTTTCTTT. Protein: CASSLGQDPEAFF.

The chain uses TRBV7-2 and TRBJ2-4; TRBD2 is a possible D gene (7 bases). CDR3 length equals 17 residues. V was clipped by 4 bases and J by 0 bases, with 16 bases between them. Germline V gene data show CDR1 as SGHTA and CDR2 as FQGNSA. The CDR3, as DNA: TGTGCCAGCAGCTCCCGGGAGGCCAGGGGAGCCAAAAACATTCAGTACTTC. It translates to CASSSREARGAKNIQYF.

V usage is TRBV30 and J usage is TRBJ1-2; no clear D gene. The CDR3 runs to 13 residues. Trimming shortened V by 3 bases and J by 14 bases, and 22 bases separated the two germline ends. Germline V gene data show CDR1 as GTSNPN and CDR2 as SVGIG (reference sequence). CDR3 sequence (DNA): TGTGCCTGGAGCCCCCAAGAGGGTCCGGTCTGTACCTTC. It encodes CAWSPQEGPVCTF.

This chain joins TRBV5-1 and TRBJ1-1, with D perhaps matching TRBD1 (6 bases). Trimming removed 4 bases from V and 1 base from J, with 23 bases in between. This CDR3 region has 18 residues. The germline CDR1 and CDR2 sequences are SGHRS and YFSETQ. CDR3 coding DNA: TGCGCCAGCAGCCGAGAGGCACAGGGTAGGGTTTCGAACACTGAAGCTTTCTTT. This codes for CASSREAQGRVSNTEAFF.

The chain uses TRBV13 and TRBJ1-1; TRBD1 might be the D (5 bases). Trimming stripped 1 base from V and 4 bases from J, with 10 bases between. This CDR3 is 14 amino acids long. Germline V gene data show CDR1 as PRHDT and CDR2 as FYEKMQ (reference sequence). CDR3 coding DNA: TGTGCCAGCAGCTTAGTTCGGGGCAGCACTGAAGCTTTCTTT. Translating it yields CASSLVRGSTEAFF.

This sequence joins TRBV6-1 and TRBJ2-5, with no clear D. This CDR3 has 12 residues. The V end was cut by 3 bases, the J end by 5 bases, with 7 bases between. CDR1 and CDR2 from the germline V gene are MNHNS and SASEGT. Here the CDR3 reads CASSESSETQYF. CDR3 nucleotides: TGTGCCAGCAGTGAGTCATCGGAGACCCAGTACTTC.

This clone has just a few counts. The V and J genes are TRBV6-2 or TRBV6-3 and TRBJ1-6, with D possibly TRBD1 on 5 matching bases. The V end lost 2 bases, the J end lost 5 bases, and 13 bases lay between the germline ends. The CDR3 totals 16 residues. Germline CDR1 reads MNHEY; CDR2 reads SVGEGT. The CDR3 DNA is TGTGCCAGCAGTTACCCGGGACTGGGAAATAATTCACCCCTCCACTTT. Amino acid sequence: CASSYPGLGNNSPLHF.

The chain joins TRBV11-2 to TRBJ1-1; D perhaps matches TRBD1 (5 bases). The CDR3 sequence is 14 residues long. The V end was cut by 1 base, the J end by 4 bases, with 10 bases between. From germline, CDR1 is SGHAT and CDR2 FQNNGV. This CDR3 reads CASSLAGLSTEAFF. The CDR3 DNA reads TGTGCCAGCAGCTTAGCAGGGCTGAGCACTGAAGCTTTCTTT.

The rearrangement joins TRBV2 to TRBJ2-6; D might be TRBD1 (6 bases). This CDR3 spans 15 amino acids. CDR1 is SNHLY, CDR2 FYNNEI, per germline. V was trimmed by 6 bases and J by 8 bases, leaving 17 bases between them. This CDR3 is CASSLTTGSTNVLTF. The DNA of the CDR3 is TGTGCCAGCAGCCTGACCACAGGGTCGACCAACGTCCTGACTTTC.

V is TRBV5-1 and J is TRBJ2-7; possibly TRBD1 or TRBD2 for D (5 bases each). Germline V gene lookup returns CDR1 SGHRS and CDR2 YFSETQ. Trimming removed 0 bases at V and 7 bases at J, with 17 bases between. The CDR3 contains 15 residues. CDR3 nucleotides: TGCGCCAGCAGCTTGGAAGGGACGGACATCGGAGAGCAGTACTTC. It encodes CASSLEGTDIGEQYF. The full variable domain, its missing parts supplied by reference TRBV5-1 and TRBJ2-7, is KAGVTQTPRYLIKTRGQQVTLSCSPISGHRSVSWYQQTPGQGLQFLFEYFSETQRNKGNFPGRFSGRQFSNSRSEMNVSTLELGDSALYLCASSLEGTDIGEQYFGPGTRLTVT.

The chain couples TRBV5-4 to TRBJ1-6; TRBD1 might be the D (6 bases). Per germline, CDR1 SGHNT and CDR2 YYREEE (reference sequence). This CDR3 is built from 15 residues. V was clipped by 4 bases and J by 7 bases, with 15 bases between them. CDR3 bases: TGTGCCAGCAGCCAGGGAGGGGGGAACAATTCACCCCTCCACTTT. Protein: CASSQGGGNNSPLHF.

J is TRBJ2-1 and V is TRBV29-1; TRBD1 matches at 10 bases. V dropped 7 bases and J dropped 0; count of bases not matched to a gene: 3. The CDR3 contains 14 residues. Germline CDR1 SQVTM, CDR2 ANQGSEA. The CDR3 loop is CSARDRGSYNEQFF. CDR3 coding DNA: TGCAGCGCCCGGGACAGGGGCTCCTACAATGAGCAGTTCTTC.